These T cell receptor beta chains were read from a single sample in a study of CD8 T cells in ankylosing spondylitis. MiXCR was run by TCRdb on the 5' RACE reads, yielding one entry per CDR3 protein. The sample records more than 150,000 distinct CDR3 sequences, 18% being singletons. The sequenced sample consisted of blood, either unsorted or a sorted T cell fraction (not recorded which). The source is a male donor under 35 with ankylosing spondylitis or in good health (not recorded which). Each CDR3 is given with its conserved first and last residue. The order of the fields is D gene, J gene, clone size, V gene, CDR3 protein, CDR3 DNA. The D gene is left open where the match is weak. Size values are once, few and many counts, or a class for expanded clones, and some rows have none.

.	TRBJ2-1	few	TRBV10-3	CATRRASGSSYNEQFF	TGTGCCACCAGACGAGCCAGCGGCAGCTCCTACAATGAGCAGTTCTTC
.	TRBJ2-1	few	TRBV5-1	CASKLGGIEEQFF	TGCGCCAGCAAGCTTGGGGGGATCGAAGAGCAGTTCTTC
TRBD1	TRBJ1-6	many	TRBV5-1	CASSLAGTENSPLHF	TGCGCCAGCAGCTTGGCCGGGACAGAAAATTCACCCCTCCACTTT
TRBD1	TRBJ2-6	many	TRBV6-5	CASRSGQGSGANVLTF	TGTGCCAGCAGATCGGGACAGGGATCCGGGGCCAACGTCCTGACTTTC
TRBD2	TRBJ2-2	many	TRBV20-1	CSARLAGGTGELFF	TGCAGTGCTAGACTAGCGGGAGGCACCGGGGAGCTGTTTTTT
.	TRBJ1-1	many	TRBV12-3/TRBV12-4	CASSPTGGEAFF	TGTGCCAGCAGTCCGACCGGGGGGGAAGCTTTCTTT
.	TRBJ1-5	.	TRBV30	CAWSMRAASNQPQHF	TGTGCCTGGAGTATGAGGGCGGCCAGCAATCAGCCCCAGCATTTT
.	TRBJ1-3	many	TRBV20-1	CSAPDYSGNTIYF	TGCAGTGCTCCAGATTACTCTGGAAACACCATATATTTT
.	TRBJ1-3	many	TRBV6-6	CASSSTGSGNTIYF	TGTGCCAGCAGTTCAACAGGGTCTGGAAACACCATATATTTT
.	TRBJ2-3	once	TRBV20-1	CSARDLGGSSTDTQYF	TGCAGTGCTAGAGATCTGGGCGGATCAAGCACAGATACGCAGTATTTT
.	TRBJ2-7	many	TRBV19	CASSGRYEQYF	TGTGCCAGTAGTGGTCGGTACGAGCAGTACTTC
TRBD2	TRBJ2-7	few	TRBV20-1	CSARGAGGYEQYF	TGCAGTGCTAGAGGGGCGGGGGGTTATGAGCAGTACTTC
.	TRBJ1-5	many	TRBV6-6	CASSYDPSNQPQHF	TGTGCCAGCAGTTACGACCCGAGCAATCAGCCCCAGCATTTT
.	TRBJ2-2	many	TRBV4-1	CASSQDGVTGELFF	TGCGCCAGCAGCCAAGACGGCGTGACCGGGGAGCTGTTTTTT
TRBD1	TRBJ2-7	many	TRBV10-3	CAISVTGQGLREQYF	TGTGCCATCAGTGTTACGGGACAGGGCCTTCGGGAGCAGTACTTC
.	TRBJ2-2	many	TRBV6-5	CASGVVGPTGELFF	TGTGCCAGCGGAGTAGTGGGTCCCACCGGGGAGCTGTTTTTT
.	TRBJ1-3	.	TRBV19	CASSMRRGFSGNTIYF	TGTGCCAGTAGTATGCGGCGTGGCTTCTCTGGAAACACCATATATTTT
TRBD1	TRBJ2-1	.	TRBV10-3	CAIRGQGPYNEQFF	TGTGCCATCAGGGGACAGGGACCTTACAATGAGCAGTTCTTC
TRBD1	TRBJ2-5	many	TRBV20-1	CSAGTGDETQYF	TGCAGTGCTGGGACAGGGGATGAGACCCAGTACTTC
.	TRBJ2-1	few	TRBV27	CASSSGSQYNEQFF	TGTGCCAGCAGTAGTGGGTCCCAATACAATGAGCAGTTCTTC
.	TRBJ2-1	many	TRBV20-1	CSARGRAGYNEQFF	TGCAGTGCTAGAGGGAGGGCGGGCTACAATGAGCAGTTCTTC